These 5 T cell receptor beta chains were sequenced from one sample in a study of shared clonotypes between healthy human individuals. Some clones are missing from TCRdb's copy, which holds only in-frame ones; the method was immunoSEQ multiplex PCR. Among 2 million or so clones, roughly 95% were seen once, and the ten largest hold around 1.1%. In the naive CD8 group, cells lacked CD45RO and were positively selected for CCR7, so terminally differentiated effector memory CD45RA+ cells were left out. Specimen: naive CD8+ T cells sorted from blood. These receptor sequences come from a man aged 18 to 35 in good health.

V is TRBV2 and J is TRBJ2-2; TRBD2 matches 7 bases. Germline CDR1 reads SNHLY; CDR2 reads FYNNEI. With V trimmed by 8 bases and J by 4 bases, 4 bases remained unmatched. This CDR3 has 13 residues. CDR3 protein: CASGEGTTGELFF. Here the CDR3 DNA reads TGTGCCAGCGGGGAGGGGACCACCGGGGAGCTGTTTTTT.

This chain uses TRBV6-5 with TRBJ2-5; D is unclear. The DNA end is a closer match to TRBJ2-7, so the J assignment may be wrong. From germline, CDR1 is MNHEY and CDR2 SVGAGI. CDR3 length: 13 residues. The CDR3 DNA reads TGTGCCAGCAGTTATGATCGTACCTACGAGCAGTACTTC. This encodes CASSYDRTYEQYF.

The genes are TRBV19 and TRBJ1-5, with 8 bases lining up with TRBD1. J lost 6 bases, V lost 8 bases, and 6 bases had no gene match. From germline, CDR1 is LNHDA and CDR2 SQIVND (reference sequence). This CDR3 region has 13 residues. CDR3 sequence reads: CASHDRGLQPQHF. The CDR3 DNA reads TGTGCCAGTCACGACAGGGGACTTCAGCCCCAGCATTTT.

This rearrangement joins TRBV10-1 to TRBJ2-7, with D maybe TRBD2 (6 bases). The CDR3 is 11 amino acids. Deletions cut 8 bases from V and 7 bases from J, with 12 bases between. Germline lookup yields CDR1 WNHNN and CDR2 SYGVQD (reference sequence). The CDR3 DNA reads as TGCGCCAGCGGGGATGGGGGGGAGCAGTACTTC. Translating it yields CASGDGGEQYF.

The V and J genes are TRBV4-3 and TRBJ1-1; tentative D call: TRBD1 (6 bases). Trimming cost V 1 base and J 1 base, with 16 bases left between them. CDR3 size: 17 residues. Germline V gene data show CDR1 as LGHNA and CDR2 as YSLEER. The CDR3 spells CASSQGLPTGENTEAFF. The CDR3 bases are TGCGCCAGCAGCCAAGGCCTCCCGACAGGCGAGAACACTGAAGCTTTCTTT.